This T cell receptor delta chain was captured in a study of γδ T cells in repeated Plasmodium falciparum infection. This clone was recorded a few times. The protein in TCRdb stems from a much larger clone and differs at residue 14 from this DNA's translation, likely a read error; here the protein is translated from the DNA. TCRdb reanalysed the multiplex PCR reads with CATT. The sample shows roughly 90,000 delta-chain clones, over 1.3% of them seen only once. The sequenced sample consisted of gamma-delta T cells from blood. The sequence derives from a pool of human donors (malaria-infected and uninfected, not separated).

CDR3 bases: TGTGCTCTTGGGGAACTTTTCCCCATTCCGGGCGAATCTGATAAACTCATCTTT. Translating gives CALGELFPIPGESDKLIF. The chain has TRDV1 and TRDJ1; no definite D call. No J gene is reported in TCRdb; it was inferred here by comparing the DNA with germline. Germline lookup yields CDR1 TSWWSYY and CDR2 QGS. V was trimmed by 0 bases and J by 5 bases, leaving 22 bases between them. The CDR3 runs 18 residues.